This is a list of T cell receptor beta chains from one sample in a study of blood T cell repertoires in COVID-19. Method: immunoSEQ multiplex PCR; TCRdb's copy keeps in-frame clones and lacks some. The sample holds 200,000 or so clones; approximately 84% are singletons and the top ten take 4.5% to 7.5%. The specimen was peripheral blood. These receptors were obtained from a man of 80 years or more with acute or convalescent COVID-19. Each CDR3 is given with its conserved first and last residue. D genes are given only for firm matches. Clone size is not always given. Where it is, it says once, few, many or a class for expanded clones.

d_gene	v_gene	abundance	j_gene	CDR3aa	CDR3nt
TRBD1	TRBV19	.	TRBJ2-3	CASTRDRGVDTQYF	TGTGCCAGTACCCGGGACAGGGGGGTAGATACGCAGTATTTT
.	TRBV28	.	TRBJ2-1	CASSLSEIKQFF	TGTGCCAGCAGTTTATCGGAGATTAAGCAGTTCTTC
.	TRBV2	.	TRBJ1-6	CASMQGGSSPLHF	TGTGCCAGCATGCAGGGAGGGAGTTCACCCCTCCACTTT
TRBD1	TRBV18	.	TRBJ2-2	CASSAGDRTTGELFF	TGTGCCAGCTCAGCTGGGGACAGGACGACCGGGGAGCTGTTTTTT
TRBD1	TRBV2	.	TRBJ1-5	CASSAETGVQQPQHF	TGTGCCAGCAGTGCGGAAACAGGGGTACAGCAGCCCCAGCATTTT
TRBD2	TRBV6-6	once	TRBJ2-3	CASSYPAGGGDTQYF	TGTGCCAGCAGTTACCCAGCGGGAGGGGGAGATACGCAGTATTTT
.	TRBV5-4	.	TRBJ2-5	CASSSGRLQETQYF	TGTGCCAGCAGCAGCGGCAGGTTACAAGAGACCCAGTACTTC
.	TRBV6-2/TRBV6-3	.	TRBJ1-1	CASSYKQGHTEAFF	TGTGCCAGCAGTTATAAACAGGGTCACACTGAAGCTTTCTTT
TRBD2	TRBV3-1/TRBV3-2	.	TRBJ2-7	CASSRTSGHEQYF	TGTGCCAGCAGCCGTACTAGCGGACACGAGCAGTACTTC
.	TRBV5-1	once	TRBJ1-2	CASAGGAWGYTF	TGCGCCAGCGCAGGAGGGGCATGGGGCTACACCTTC
.	TRBV28	.	TRBJ1-5	CASSRTVTLHF	TGTGCCAGCAGCAGGACAGTAACTCTGCATTTT
.	TRBV28	.	TRBJ2-1	CASSDRFLGGEQFF	TGTGCCAGCAGCGACAGGTTCCTAGGGGGTGAGCAGTTCTTC
.	TRBV18	.	TRBJ1-6	CASSMGRMNSPLHF	TGTGCCAGCTCAATGGGCAGAATGAATTCACCCCTCCACTTT
TRBD2	TRBV18	.	TRBJ2-5	CASSPGTSGQETQYF	TGTGCCAGCTCACCCGGGACTAGCGGACAAGAGACCCAGTACTTC
.	TRBV7-2	.	TRBJ2-6	CASSPGGSGANVLTF	TGTGCCAGCAGCCCTGGCGGCTCTGGGGCCAACGTCCTGACTTTC
TRBD1	TRBV3-1/TRBV3-2	.	TRBJ1-5	CASSQDRDSDQPQHF	TGTGCCAGCAGCCAAGATAGGGACAGTGATCAGCCCCAGCATTTT
TRBD1	TRBV6-5	.	TRBJ1-4	CASGGGSANEKLFF	TGTGCCAGCGGAGGGGGCTCGGCTAATGAAAAACTGTTTTTT
.	TRBV2	.	TRBJ2-1	CASKSSDSYNEQFF	TGTGCCAGCAAGTCTAGCGACTCCTACAATGAGCAGTTCTTC
TRBD2	TRBV7-3	.	TRBJ2-1	CASSYSGSSDEQFF	TGTGCCAGCAGCTATAGCGGGAGTAGCGATGAGCAGTTCTTC
TRBD1	TRBV28	.	TRBJ1-2	CAAASGGRINYGYTF	TGTGCCGCAGCATCAGGGGGCAGAATCAACTATGGCTACACCTTC
TRBD1	TRBV30	once	TRBJ1-1	CAWLRGGGTEAFF	TGTGCCTGGCTCCGAGGGGGCGGCACTGAAGCTTTCTTT
TRBD1	TRBV5-4	.	TRBJ1-2	CASSLDRGYGYTF	TGTGCCAGCAGTTTGGACAGGGGATATGGCTACACCTTC
TRBD2	TRBV5-3	.	TRBJ2-3	CARSLFSSGSTDTQYF	TGTGCCAGAAGCTTGTTTTCTAGCGGGAGCACAGATACGCAGTATTTT
.	TRBV7-9	once	TRBJ2-5	CASSVEPETQYF	TGTGCCAGCAGCGTGGAGCCCGAGACCCAGTACTTC
TRBD1	TRBV7-8	.	TRBJ2-5	CASSLGTGERETQYF	TGTGCCAGCAGCTTAGGGACAGGGGAACGAGAGACCCAGTACTTC
.	TRBV4-2	.	TRBJ2-4	CASSQDPGAKNIQYF	TGTGCCAGCAGCCAAGACCCGGGAGCCAAAAACATTCAGTACTTC
TRBD1	TRBV18	.	TRBJ1-1	CASSPGQGMNTEAFF	TGTGCCAGCTCGCCAGGACAGGGGATGAACACTGAAGCTTTCTTT
TRBD1	TRBV7-9	.	TRBJ1-1	CASSLVSTGGTEAFF	TGTGCCAGCAGCTTAGTATCGACAGGGGGAACTGAAGCTTTCTTT
TRBD2	TRBV27	.	TRBJ2-5	CASSGSTSGSWETQYF	TGTGCCAGCAGTGGGTCGACTAGCGGGAGTTGGGAGACCCAGTACTTC
.	TRBV6-5	.	TRBJ2-1	CASAQGGSYNEQFF	TGTGCCAGCGCCCAGGGGGGCTCCTACAATGAGCAGTTCTTC
TRBD1	TRBV6-5	.	TRBJ1-3	CASSPDRASGNTIYF	TGTGCCAGCTCACCCGACAGGGCCTCTGGAAACACCATATATTTT
TRBD1	TRBV18	.	TRBJ1-4	CASSLIGQGGEKLFF	TGTGCCAGCTCACTGATCGGACAGGGGGGTGAAAAACTGTTTTTT
.	TRBV6-6	.	TRBJ1-5	CASSGLGLNSNQPQHF	TGTGCCAGCAGTGGACTTGGGCTTAATAGCAATCAGCCCCAGCATTTT
.	TRBV5-1	.	TRBJ1-3	CASSLDGEARGNTIYF	TGCGCCAGCAGCTTGGATGGGGAGGCCCGTGGAAACACCATATATTTT
.	TRBV29-1	.	TRBJ2-7	CSVMQGYEQYF	TGCAGCGTAATGCAGGGCTACGAGCAGTACTTC
TRBD1	TRBV5-1	.	TRBJ1-3	CASTLDGQGAGNTIYF	TGCGCCAGCACCTTAGATGGACAGGGTGCTGGAAACACCATATATTTT
TRBD2	TRBV18	.	TRBJ2-1	CASSHGGLAGVNEQFF	TGTGCCAGCTCACACGGGGGCCTAGCGGGAGTTAATGAGCAGTTCTTC
.	TRBV6-2/TRBV6-3	.	TRBJ1-5	CASSYSGQVQPQHF	TGTGCCAGCAGTTACTCGGGTCAGGTTCAGCCCCAGCATTTT
.	TRBV7-2	.	TRBJ1-1	CASSLRRGEGTEAFF	TGTGCCAGCAGCTTAAGAAGGGGGGAGGGCACTGAAGCTTTCTTT
TRBD1	TRBV2	few	TRBJ1-6	CAIKDRGYNSPLHF	TGTGCCATCAAGGACAGGGGTTATAATTCACCCCTCCACTTT
TRBD2	TRBV5-8	.	TRBJ2-3	CALSDGRRADTQYF	TGTGCCCTCAGTGACGGGAGGAGGGCAGATACGCAGTATTTT
.	TRBV2	.	TRBJ1-5	CASSEEGGQYNQPQHF	TGTGCCAGCAGTGAAGAAGGTGGACAGTACAATCAGCCCCAGCATTTT
TRBD1	TRBV2	few	TRBJ2-7	CASRQGAYEQYF	TGTGCCAGCAGACAGGGGGCCTACGAGCAGTACTTC
.	TRBV7-3	.	TRBJ2-1	CASSPDGTGGNEQFF	TGTGCCAGCAGCCCAGACGGGACCGGGGGCAATGAGCAGTTCTTC
.	TRBV4-1	.	TRBJ1-4	CASSQGVRTNEKLFF	TGCGCCAGCAGCCAAGGTGTCCGAACTAATGAAAAACTGTTTTTT
TRBD1	TRBV5-1	.	TRBJ2-7	CASSRVTGGSSEQYF	TGCGCCAGCAGCCGAGTCACAGGGGGCTCCAGCGAGCAGTACTTC
.	TRBV6-1	.	TRBJ2-2	CASSEMVRITGELFF	TGTGCCAGCAGTGAAATGGTGCGGATAACCGGGGAGCTGTTTTTT
.	TRBV5-1	.	TRBJ2-3	CASRPTPREEDTQYF	TGCGCCAGCAGGCCGACCCCGAGGGAGGAAGATACGCAGTATTTT
TRBD1	TRBV7-8	.	TRBJ2-1	CASSPYRGPYNEQFF	TGTGCCAGCAGCCCCTACAGGGGACCCTACAATGAGCAGTTCTTC
.	TRBV2	.	TRBJ1-5	CASSVGGGGNQPQHF	TGTGCCAGCAGTGTTGGCGGGGGTGGCAATCAGCCCCAGCATTTT
.	TRBV11-3	.	TRBJ2-4	CASSLELEVAKNIQYF	TGTGCCAGCAGCTTAGAGCTAGAAGTAGCCAAAAACATTCAGTACTTC
.	TRBV7-2	.	TRBJ2-1	CASSSVRASSNEQFF	TGTGCCAGCAGCTCCGTACGCGCCTCCTCCAATGAGCAGTTCTTC